This T cell receptor beta chain appears in the sequencing data of a study of type 1 regulatory T cells. Looking at the study overall: T-allo10 is an in vitro-generated, Tr1-enriched CD4 T cell product specific for alloantigen.

Germline-derived CDR1 and CDR2 are MNHEY and SMNVEV (reference sequence). V was pared by 6 bases and J by 0 bases, with 12 bases between. The CDR3 is 15 amino acids. This clonotype was detected many times. TCRdb reprocessed the reads with MiXCR, giving one entry per CDR3 protein. Among approximately 19,000 distinct CDR3 sequences listed, roughly 10% were seen once. This TCR derives from a human donor in good health. The rearrangement joins TRBV27 to TRBJ2-1, with a weak D call TRBD1 (5 bases). Sequenced: CD4+ T cells, either the whole sample or a sorted fraction (not recorded which). The CDR3 nucleotides are TGTGCCAGCAGGCCGACTGGGGCCTCCTACAATGAGCAGTTCTTC. Translation gives CASRPTGASYNEQFF.